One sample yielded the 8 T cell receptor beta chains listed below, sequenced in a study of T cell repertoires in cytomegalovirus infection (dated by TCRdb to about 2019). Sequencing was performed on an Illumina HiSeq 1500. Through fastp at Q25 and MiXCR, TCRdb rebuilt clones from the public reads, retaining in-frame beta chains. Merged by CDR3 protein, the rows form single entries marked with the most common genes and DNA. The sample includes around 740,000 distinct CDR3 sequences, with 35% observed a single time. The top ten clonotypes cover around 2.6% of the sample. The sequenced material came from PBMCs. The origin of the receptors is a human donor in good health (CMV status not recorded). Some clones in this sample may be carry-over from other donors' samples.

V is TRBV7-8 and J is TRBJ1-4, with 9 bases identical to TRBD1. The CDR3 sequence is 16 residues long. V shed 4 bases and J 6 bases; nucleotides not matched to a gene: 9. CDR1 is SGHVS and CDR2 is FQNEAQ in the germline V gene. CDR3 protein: CASSWGGDRVYEKLFF. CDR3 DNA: TGTGCCAGCAGCTGGGGGGGGGACAGGGTATATGAAAAACTGTTTTTT.

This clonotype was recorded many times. The CDR3 DNA reads TGTGCCAGCAGCTTGGGACAGGGGTTCAATCAGCCCCAGCATTTT. Translated: CASSLGQGFNQPQHF. The rearrangement uses TRBV7-8 and TRBJ1-5; the match to TRBD1 covers 10 bases. The CDR3 length is 15 residues. J gave up 3 bases and V 3 bases, and 2 bases lay outside the gene matches. Germline-derived CDR1 and CDR2 are SGHVS and FQNEAQ. Together with reference TRBV7-8 and TRBJ1-5, the CDR3 gives the full variable domain: GAGVSQSPRYKVAKRGQDVALRCDPISGHVSLFWYQQALGQGPEFLTYFQNEAQLDKSGLPSDRFFAERPEGSVSTLKIQRTQQEDSAVYLCASSLGQGFNQPQHFGDGTRLSIL.

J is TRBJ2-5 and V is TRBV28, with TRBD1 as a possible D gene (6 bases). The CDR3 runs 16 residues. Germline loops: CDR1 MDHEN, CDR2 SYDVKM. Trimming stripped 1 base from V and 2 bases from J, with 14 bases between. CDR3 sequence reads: CASSLSARGPQETQYF. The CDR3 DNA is TGTGCCAGCAGTTTATCGGCCAGGGGACCACAAGAGACCCAGTACTTC.

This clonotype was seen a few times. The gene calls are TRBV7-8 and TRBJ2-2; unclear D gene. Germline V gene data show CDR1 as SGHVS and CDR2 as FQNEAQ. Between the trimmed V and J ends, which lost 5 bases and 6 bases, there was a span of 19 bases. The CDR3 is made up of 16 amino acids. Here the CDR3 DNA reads TGTGCCAGCAGCCTACAGACCTCCCGGTTGGCCGGGGAGCTGTTTTTT. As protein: CASSLQTSRLAGELFF. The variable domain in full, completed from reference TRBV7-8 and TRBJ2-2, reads GAGVSQSPRYKVAKRGQDVALRCDPISGHVSLFWYQQALGQGPEFLTYFQNEAQLDKSGLPSDRFFAERPEGSVSTLKIQRTQQEDSAVYLCASSLQTSRLAGELFFGEGSRLTVL.

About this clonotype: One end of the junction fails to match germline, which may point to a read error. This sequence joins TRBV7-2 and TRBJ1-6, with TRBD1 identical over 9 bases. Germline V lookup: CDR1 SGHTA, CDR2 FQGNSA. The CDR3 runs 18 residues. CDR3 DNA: TGTGCCAGCATCTTAGCGGGGACAGGGTGCTCCTATAATTCACCCCTCCAGTTT. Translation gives CASILAGTGCSYNSPLQF.

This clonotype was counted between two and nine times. CDR3 in DNA: TGTGCCAGCAGCCTGGGACAGTCCCAAGAGACCCAGTACTTC. Residues: CASSLGQSQETQYF. The chain couples TRBV7-2 to TRBJ2-5; 7 bases match TRBD1. Trimming cost V 5 bases and J 1 base; bases outside gene matches: 4. This CDR3 is 14 amino acids long. Germline V gene data show CDR1 as SGHTA and CDR2 as FQGNSA.

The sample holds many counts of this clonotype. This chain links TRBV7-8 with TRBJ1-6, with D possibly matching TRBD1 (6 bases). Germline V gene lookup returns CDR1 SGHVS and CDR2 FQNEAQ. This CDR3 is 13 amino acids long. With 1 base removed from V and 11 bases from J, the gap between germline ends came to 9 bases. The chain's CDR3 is CASSLVGGPPLHF. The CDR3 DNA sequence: TGTGCCAGCAGCTTAGTCGGGGGGCCACCCCTCCACTTT.

CDR3 in DNA: TGTGCCAGCAGGACAGGGGGGAGCTATGGCTACACCTTC. Its translation: CASRTGGSYGYTF. The chain carries TRBV27 and TRBJ1-2; 9 nucleotides match TRBD1. Germline CDR1 MNHEY, CDR2 SMNVEV (reference sequence). The V and J ends lost 6 bases and 4 bases, in that order; junction bases with no gene match: 3. This CDR3 comprises 13 residues.